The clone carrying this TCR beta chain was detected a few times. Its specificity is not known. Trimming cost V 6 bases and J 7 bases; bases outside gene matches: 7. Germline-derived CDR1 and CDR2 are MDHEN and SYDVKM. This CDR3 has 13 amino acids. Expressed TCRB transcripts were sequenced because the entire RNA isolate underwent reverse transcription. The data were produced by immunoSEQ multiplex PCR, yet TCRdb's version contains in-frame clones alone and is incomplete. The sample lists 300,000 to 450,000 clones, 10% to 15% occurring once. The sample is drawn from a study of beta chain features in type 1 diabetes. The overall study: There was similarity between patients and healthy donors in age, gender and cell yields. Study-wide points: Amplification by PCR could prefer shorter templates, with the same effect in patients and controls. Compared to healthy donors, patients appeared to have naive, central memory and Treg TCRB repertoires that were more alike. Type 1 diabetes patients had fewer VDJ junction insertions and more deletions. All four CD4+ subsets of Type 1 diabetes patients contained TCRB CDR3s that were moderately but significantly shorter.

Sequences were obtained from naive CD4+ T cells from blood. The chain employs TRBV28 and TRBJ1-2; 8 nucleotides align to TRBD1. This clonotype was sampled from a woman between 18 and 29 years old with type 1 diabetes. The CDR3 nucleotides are TGTGCCAGCAGGCGACAGGGGATAGGTGGCTACACCTTC. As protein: CASRRQGIGGYTF.